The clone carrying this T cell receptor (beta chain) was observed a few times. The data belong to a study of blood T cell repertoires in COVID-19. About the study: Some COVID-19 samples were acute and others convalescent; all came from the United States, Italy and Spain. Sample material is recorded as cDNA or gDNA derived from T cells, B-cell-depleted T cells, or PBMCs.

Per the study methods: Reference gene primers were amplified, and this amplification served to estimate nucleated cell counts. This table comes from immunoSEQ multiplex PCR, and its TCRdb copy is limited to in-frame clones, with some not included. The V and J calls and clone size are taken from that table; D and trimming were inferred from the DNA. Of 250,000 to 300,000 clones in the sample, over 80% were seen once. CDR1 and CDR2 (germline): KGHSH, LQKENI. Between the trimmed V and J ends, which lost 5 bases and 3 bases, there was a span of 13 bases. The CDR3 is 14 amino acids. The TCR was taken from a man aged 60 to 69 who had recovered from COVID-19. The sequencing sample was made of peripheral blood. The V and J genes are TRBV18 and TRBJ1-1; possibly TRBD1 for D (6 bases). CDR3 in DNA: TGTGCCAGCTCATTTAAACAGGGTGACACTGAAGCTTTCTTT. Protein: CASSFKQGDTEAFF.